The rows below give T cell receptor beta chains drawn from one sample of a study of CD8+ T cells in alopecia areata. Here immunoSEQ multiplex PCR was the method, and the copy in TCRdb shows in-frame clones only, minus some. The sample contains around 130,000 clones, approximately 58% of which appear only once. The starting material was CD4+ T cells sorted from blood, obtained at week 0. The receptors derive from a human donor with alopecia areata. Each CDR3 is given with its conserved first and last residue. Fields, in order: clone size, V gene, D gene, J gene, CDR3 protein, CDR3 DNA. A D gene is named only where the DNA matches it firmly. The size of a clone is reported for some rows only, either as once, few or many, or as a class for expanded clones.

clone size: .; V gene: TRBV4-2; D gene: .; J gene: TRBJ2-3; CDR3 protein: CASSPTSTDTQYF; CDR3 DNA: TGTGCCAGCTCGCCCACTAGCACAGATACGCAGTATTTT
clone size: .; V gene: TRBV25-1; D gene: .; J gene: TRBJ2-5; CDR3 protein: CASSVGDWKTQYF; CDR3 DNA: TGTGCCAGCAGCGTGGGCGATTGGAAGACCCAGTACTTC
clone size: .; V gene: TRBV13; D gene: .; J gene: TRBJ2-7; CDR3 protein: CASSYGLGRGEQYF; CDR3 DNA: TGTGCCAGCAGCTACGGACTGGGGAGAGGCGAGCAGTACTTC
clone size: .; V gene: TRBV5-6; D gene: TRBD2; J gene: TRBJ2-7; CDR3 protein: CASSPGTSGYEQYF; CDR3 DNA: TGTGCCAGCAGCCCGGGGACTAGCGGCTACGAGCAGTACTTC
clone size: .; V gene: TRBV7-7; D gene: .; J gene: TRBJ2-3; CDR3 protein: CASSLGLAPTDTQYF; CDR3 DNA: TGTGCCAGCAGCTTAGGCCTAGCGCCCACAGATACGCAGTATTTT
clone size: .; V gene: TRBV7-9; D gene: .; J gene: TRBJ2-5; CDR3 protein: CASSLGTGQETQYF; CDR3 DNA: TGTGCCAGCAGCTTAGGAACGGGTCAAGAGACCCAGTACTTC
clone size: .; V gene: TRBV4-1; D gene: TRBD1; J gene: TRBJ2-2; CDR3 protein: CASSQRQGAGTGELFF; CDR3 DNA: TGCGCCAGCAGCCAGAGACAGGGGGCTGGAACCGGGGAGCTGTTTTTT
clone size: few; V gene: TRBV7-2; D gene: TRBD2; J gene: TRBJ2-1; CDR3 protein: CASSSGTSDGDEQFF; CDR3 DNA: TGTGCCAGCAGCTCCGGGACTAGCGATGGGGATGAGCAGTTCTTC
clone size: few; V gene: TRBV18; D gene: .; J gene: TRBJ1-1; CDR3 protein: CASSLTGNTEAFF; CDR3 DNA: TGTGCCAGCTCTCTGACAGGGAACACTGAAGCTTTCTTT
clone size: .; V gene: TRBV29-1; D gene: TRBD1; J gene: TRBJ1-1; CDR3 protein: CSVEGRDRRSQAFF; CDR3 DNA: TGCAGCGTTGAAGGCCGGGACAGGCGTAGCCAAGCTTTCTTT
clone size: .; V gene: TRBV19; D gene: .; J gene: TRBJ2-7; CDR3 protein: CASSIDWRDSYEQYF; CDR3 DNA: TGTGCCAGTAGTATAGATTGGCGGGACAGCTACGAGCAGTACTTC
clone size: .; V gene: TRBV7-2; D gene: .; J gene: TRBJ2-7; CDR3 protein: CASSLGTGSNDEQYF; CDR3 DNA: TGTGCCAGCAGCTTAGGGACCGGGAGCAACGACGAGCAGTACTTC
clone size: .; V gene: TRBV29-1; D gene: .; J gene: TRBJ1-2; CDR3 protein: CSVDRRNYGYTF; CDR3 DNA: TGCAGCGTTGATCGGCGGAACTATGGCTACACCTTC
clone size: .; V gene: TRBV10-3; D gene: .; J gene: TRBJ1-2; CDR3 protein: CAISESAVRDGYTF; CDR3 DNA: TGTGCCATCAGTGAGTCGGCAGTTCGGGACGGCTACACCTTC
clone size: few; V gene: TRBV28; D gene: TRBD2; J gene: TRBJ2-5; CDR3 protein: CASSSWTSASQTQYF; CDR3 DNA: TGTGCCAGCAGCTCATGGACTAGCGCGAGTCAGACCCAGTACTTC
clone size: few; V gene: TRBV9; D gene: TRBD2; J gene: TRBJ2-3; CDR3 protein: CASSVVAGDSDTQYF; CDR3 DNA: TGTGCCAGCAGCGTAGTGGCGGGAGATTCAGATACGCAGTATTTT
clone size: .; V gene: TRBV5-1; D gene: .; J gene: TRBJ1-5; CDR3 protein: CASSQLPGTNQPQHF; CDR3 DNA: TGCGCCAGCAGCCAATTGCCGGGGACCAATCAGCCCCAGCATTTT
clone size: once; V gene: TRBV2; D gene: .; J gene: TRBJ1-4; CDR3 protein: CASTSDGTLGEKLFF; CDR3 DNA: TGTGCCAGCACCTCGGATGGGACGTTGGGGGAAAAACTGTTTTTT
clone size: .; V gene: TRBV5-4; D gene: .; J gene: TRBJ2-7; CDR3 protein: CASSLAGVSYEQYF; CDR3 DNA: TGTGCCAGCAGCTTGGCCGGGGTCAGCTACGAGCAGTACTTC
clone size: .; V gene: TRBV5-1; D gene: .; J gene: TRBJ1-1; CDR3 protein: CASSLGHSHEAFF; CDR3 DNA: TGCGCCAGCAGCTTAGGACATTCCCATGAAGCTTTCTTT
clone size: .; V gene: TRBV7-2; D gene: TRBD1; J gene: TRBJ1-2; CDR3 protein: CASSLGTGEGYTF; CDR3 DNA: TGTGCCAGCAGCCTGGGGACAGGGGAAGGCTACACCTTC
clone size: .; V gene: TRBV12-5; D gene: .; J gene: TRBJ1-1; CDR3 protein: CARPGRTNTEAFF; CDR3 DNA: TGTGCTAGACCGGGACGGACTAACACTGAAGCTTTCTTT
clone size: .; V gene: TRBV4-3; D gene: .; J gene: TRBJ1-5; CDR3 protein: CASSQETDNQPQHF; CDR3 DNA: TGCGCCAGCAGCCAAGAGACAGACAATCAGCCCCAGCATTTT
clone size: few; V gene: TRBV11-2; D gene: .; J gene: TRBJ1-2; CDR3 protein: CASSLSSPYGYTF; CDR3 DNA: TGTGCCAGCAGCTTAAGTAGTCCTTATGGCTACACCTTC
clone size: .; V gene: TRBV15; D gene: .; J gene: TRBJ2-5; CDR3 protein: CATSRLAGGEETQYF; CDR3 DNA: TGTGCCACCAGCAGACTGGCGGGCGGGGAAGAGACCCAGTACTTC
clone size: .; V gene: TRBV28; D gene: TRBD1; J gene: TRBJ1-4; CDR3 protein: CASSAPGTVNEKLFF; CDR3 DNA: TGTGCCAGCAGTGCCCCCGGGACAGTCAATGAAAAACTGTTTTTT
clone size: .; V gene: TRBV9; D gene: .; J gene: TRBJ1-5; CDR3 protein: CASSVEGSRNQPQHF; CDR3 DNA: TGTGCCAGCAGCGTAGAAGGGTCGCGCAATCAGCCCCAGCATTTT
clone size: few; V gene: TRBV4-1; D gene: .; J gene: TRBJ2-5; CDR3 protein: CASSQDTETQYF; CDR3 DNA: TGCGCCAGCAGCCAAGACACGGAGACCCAGTACTTC
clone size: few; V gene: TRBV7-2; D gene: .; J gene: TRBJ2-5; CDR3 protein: CASSLVWTAQETQYF; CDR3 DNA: TGTGCCAGCAGCTTAGTGTGGACAGCACAAGAGACCCAGTACTTC
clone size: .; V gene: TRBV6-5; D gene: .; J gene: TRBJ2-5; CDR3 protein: CASGPGEETQYF; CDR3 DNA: TGTGCCAGCGGACCGGGGGAAGAGACCCAGTACTTC
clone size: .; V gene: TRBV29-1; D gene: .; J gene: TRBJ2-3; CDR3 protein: CSGGGLPSTDTQYF; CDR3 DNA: TGCAGCGGGGGCGGACTACCAAGCACAGATACGCAGTATTTT
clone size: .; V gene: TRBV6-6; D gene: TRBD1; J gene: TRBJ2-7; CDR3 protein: CASARQGTSYEQYF; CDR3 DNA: TGTGCCAGCGCGAGACAGGGGACTTCCTACGAGCAGTACTTC
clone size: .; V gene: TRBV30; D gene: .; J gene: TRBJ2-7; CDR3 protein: CACFDRGMGYEQYF; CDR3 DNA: TGTGCCTGTTTCGACAGAGGGATGGGCTACGAGCAGTACTTC
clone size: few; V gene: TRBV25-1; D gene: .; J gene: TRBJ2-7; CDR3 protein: CASEYLYEQYF; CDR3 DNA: TGTGCCAGCGAATATTTGTACGAGCAGTACTTC
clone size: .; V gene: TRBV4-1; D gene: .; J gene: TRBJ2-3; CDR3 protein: CASSGRTQYF; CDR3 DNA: TGCGCCAGCAGTGGTAGGACGCAGTATTTT
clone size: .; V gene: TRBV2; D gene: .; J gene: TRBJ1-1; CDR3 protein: CASSVLSVFF; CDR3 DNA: TGTGCCAGCAGTGTTCTTTCGGTATTCTTT
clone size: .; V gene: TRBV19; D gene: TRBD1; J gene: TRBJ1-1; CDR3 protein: CASAPDRGRNTEAFF; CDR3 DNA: TGTGCCAGTGCCCCGGACAGGGGGAGGAACACTGAAGCTTTCTTT
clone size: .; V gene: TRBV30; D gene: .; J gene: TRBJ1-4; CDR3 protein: CAWRRQRAFREKLFF; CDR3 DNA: TGTGCCTGGCGACGACAGCGGGCCTTTCGGGAAAAACTGTTTTTT
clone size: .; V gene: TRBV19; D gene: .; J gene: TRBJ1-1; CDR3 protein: CASRSSRVNTEAFF; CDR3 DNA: TGTGCCAGTAGGAGTAGCAGGGTGAACACTGAAGCTTTCTTT
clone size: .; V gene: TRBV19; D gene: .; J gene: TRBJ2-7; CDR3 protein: CASSFSGTNYEQYF; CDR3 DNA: TGTGCCAGTAGTTTCAGCGGGACAAACTACGAGCAGTACTTC